The 5 T cell receptor beta chains reported below all come from one sample, sequenced in a study of STAT5B mutations in CD4+ large granular lymphocyte leukemia. Produced via immunoSEQ multiplex PCR; TCRdb's table is partial and in-frame only. The sample has over 35,000 clones, approximately 84% seen once. The sample taken for sequencing was CD4+ T cells from blood buffy coats. These receptor sequences come from a human donor in good health.

This clone came up a few times. This chain uses TRBV4-1 with TRBJ2-7; TRBD2 is a possible D gene (7 bases). Germline V lookup: CDR1 MGHRA, CDR2 YSYEKL. The CDR3 contains 16 residues. Trimming shortened V by 1 base and J by 1 base, and 14 bases separated the two germline ends. The CDR3 loop is CASSQGAGAASYEQYF. CDR3 DNA: TGCGCCAGCAGCCAAGGGGCGGGGGCGGCTTCCTACGAGCAGTACTTC.

This clone was detected only once. J is TRBJ1-3 and V is TRBV6-6; TRBD1 matches at 7 bases. Germline CDR1 reads MNHNY; CDR2 reads SVGAGI (reference sequence). The V segment lost 6 bases and the J segment 0 bases; nucleotides outside the gene matches: 5. This CDR3 spans 15 amino acids. The chain's CDR3 is CASRKGAHSGNTIYF. Here the CDR3 DNA reads TGTGCCAGCAGAAAGGGGGCCCACTCTGGAAACACCATATATTTT.

This clone has only one observation. V usage is TRBV11-3 and J usage is TRBJ2-2, with 9 bases identical to TRBD2. Unmatched junction bases numbered 3, after V lost 1 base and J lost 6 bases. This CDR3 comprises 15 residues. In germline, CDR1 is SGHNT, CDR2 YENEEA. The CDR3 DNA reads TGTGCCAGCAGCTTAGGACTAGCGGTCGCCGGGGAGCTGTTTTTT. This sequence encodes CASSLGLAVAGELFF. The full variable domain, completed using reference TRBV11-3 and TRBJ2-2, is EAGVVQSPRYKIIEKKQPVAFWCNPISGHNTLYWYLQNLGQGPELLIRYENEEAVDDSQLPKDRFSAERLKGVDSTLKIQPAELGDSAVYLCASSLGLAVAGELFFGEGSRLTVL.

This clone appeared once. The chain couples TRBV5-1 to TRBJ2-5; D remains unclear. This CDR3 contains 15 residues. CDR1 SGHRS and CDR2 YFSETQ come from the germline V gene. Trimming pared 1 base from V and 5 bases from J, leaving 15 bases between. DNA of the CDR3: TGCGCCAGCAGCTTGCGGCCCGCAAGCGAGGAGACCCAGTACTTC. It specifies CASSLRPASEETQYF.

The chain employs TRBV6-1 and TRBJ2-3; D is undetermined. This CDR3 region has 14 residues. V was cut by 3 bases and J by 4 bases, with 11 bases left in between. Germline V gene sequence: CDR1 MNHNS, CDR2 SASEGT. CDR3 bases: TGTGCCAGCAGTGAGTTATACAGTTCAGATACGCAGTATTTT. It yields the protein CASSELYSSDTQYF.